Sequencing of this TCR beta chain was carried out in a study of blood T cells in healthy people across ages. The germline CDR1 and CDR2 sequences are DFQATT and SNEGSKA (reference sequence). V lost 6 bases and J lost 7, with 18 bases in between. This CDR3 is 14 amino acids long. For the second PCR, which ran for about 7 to 11 cycles, a sample-barcoded 5' primer and a J-beta primer mix were used. TCRdb independently ran MiXCR on the 5' RACE reads; one entry per CDR3 protein. The data show 950,000 to 1,200,000 distinct CDR3 sequences, less than 45% seen once. Whenever a sample was processed, at least 6 million PBMCs were isolated. Each sample provided at least 6 micrograms of extracted total RNA.

Sequenced material: blood. The source of this sequence is a man aged 18 to 29 in good health. This sequence joins TRBV20-1 and TRBJ1-4; D uncertain. The DNA of the CDR3 is TGCAGTGCCACGGACCCCCGAGGAGGTGAAAAACTGTTTTTT. It codes for CSATDPRGGEKLFF.